These T cell receptor beta chains were read from a single sample in a study of technical replicates of blood from a handful of donors. Repertoires were generated with immunoSEQ multiplex PCR, while TCRdb's copy carries only in-frame clones and drops some. This sample has around 76,000 clones, with approximately 97% found just once. Sequencing was done on a sample of T cells isolated from PBMCs. The source of these receptors is a human donor in good health. The CDR3 runs from the conserved cysteine through the conserved F or W.

TRBV11-1	TRBJ2-7	CASSPSLGQEIGQYF
TRBV11-3	TRBJ2-7	CASSRAGPNEQYF
TRBV29-1	TRBJ2-5	CSVWTSGTQETQYF
TRBV2	TRBJ1-5	CASSDRFQPQHF
TRBV2	TRBJ1-3	CASSVEVLDTIYF
TRBV7-9	TRBJ1-4	CASSLDWGLSEKLFF
TRBV6-1	TRBJ2-7	CASQRGSGGLDEQYF
TRBV25-1	TRBJ2-7	CASSAFLDSLQYF
TRBV10-1	TRBJ2-3	CASSDQSRGLSTDTQYF
TRBV2	TRBJ1-4	CASQGAGEKLFF
TRBV18	TRBJ1-3	CASSPGTGTTSGNTIYF
TRBV6-5	TRBJ2-2	CASSYSWTSNTGELFF
TRBV28	TRBJ2-2	CASSPPGGRGGELFF
TRBV11-2	TRBJ2-7	CASSPGAISYEQYF
TRBV9	TRBJ2-5	CASSVGGQETQYF
TRBV19	TRBJ1-5	CASKEEGNQPQHF
TRBV27	TRBJ2-5	CASSSWGREETQYF
TRBV25-1	TRBJ2-2	CASSEGQSGELFF
TRBV2	TRBJ1-4	CASSEPPTNEKLFF
TRBV28	TRBJ2-2	CASKRGLDTGELFF
TRBV9	TRBJ2-3	CASSVAADRPQDTQYF
TRBV15	TRBJ2-7	CATSRSNTLEQYF
TRBV28	TRBJ1-5	CASSSPGQGYQPQHF
TRBV6-6	TRBJ2-7	CASSYRIGTGFYEQYF
TRBV6-5	TRBJ1-1	CASQRQGLRGAFF
TRBV5-1	TRBJ2-7	CASSLGPEASGNIYEQYF
TRBV5-1	TRBJ2-6	CASSLALAVGANVLTF
TRBV19	TRBJ1-1	CASSIDGRDRVEAFF
TRBV7-6	TRBJ2-1	CASRGGELYNEQFF
TRBV6-5	TRBJ2-7	CASSRTSGGREQYF